Detailed here is one T cell receptor beta chain. The target antigen is unknown. These data are taken from a study of response to subunit inactivated influenza vaccine. Germline CDR1 is DFQATT and CDR2 is SNEGSKA (reference sequence). This CDR3 is 14 amino acids long. Trimming left V 6 bases short and J 6 bases short, with 15 bases between. Overall study findings and caveats: The study's authors posited that every seasonal influenza vaccination enlists few new T cells.

TCRdb re-called the RT-PCR reads through MiXCR, storing one row per CDR3 protein. The table has 500,000 to 600,000 distinct CDR3 sequences, roughly 13% seen once. The sample was PBMCs from blood, taken 40 to 50 days after vaccination. The chain has TRBV20-1 and TRBJ1-6; D is ambiguous. The receptor was isolated from a man aged 50-59 years who received an inactivated influenza vaccine. CDR3 nucleotide sequence: TGCAGTGCCCCTGGACTCAACGGTAATTCACCCCTCCACTTT. It specifies CSAPGLNGNSPLHF.